The present T cell receptor beta chain was sequenced within a study of cytomegalovirus exposure and HLA in healthy donors. The study's findings and limits: A later analysis reportedly identified an Asian-associated ancestry cluster as carrying fewer N-insertions than the approximately 730-donor mean. One variant, a missense change in DCLRE1C, was linked in a later analysis to TCR beta V- and J-gene trimming.

Amplification used 60 Vbeta primers and 13 Jbeta primers. Clones were read by immunoSEQ multiplex PCR, and TCRdb kept only the in-frame ones, dropping some. The sample has 110,000 to 150,000 clones; 9.4% are singletons. Remarks on this clone: Its antigen is unknown.

J lost 0 bases, V lost 1 base, and 5 bases had no gene match. There are 17 residues in the CDR3. Germline V gives CDR1 SGHAT, CDR2 FQNNGV. The chain links TRBV11-2 to TRBJ2-7; 11 bases are a match to TRBD2. Sequencing was done on a sample of PBMCs. The TCR originated in a male donor in good health and CMV-seronegative. The CDR3 spells CASSLVPSGGISYEQYF. The CDR3 DNA reads TGTGCCAGCAGCTTAGTACCTAGCGGGGGGATCTCCTACGAGCAGTACTTC.